Only a few counts were recorded for the clone carrying this T cell receptor beta chain. As yet, its antigen is unknown. These data belong to a study of cytomegalovirus exposure and HLA in healthy donors. General study points: It has been reported that TCR beta sequences accurately predicted the HLA-A and HLA-B alleles of most subjects. The study flagged roughly 150 TCR beta chains as cytomegalovirus-associated.

CDR3 length: 16 residues. CDR1 is MGHRA and CDR2 is YSYEKL in the germline V gene. The V and J ends lost 1 base and 4 bases respectively, with 16 bases between them. PCR primers comprised 60 Vbeta and 13 Jbeta primers. Assay used: immunoSEQ multiplex PCR; TCRdb lists only in-frame clones, some missing. The table records 100,000 or so clones, approximately 70% of them present only once. This chain uses TRBV4-1 with TRBJ1-2; TRBD1 might be the D (6 bases). This sequence originates from a man aged 35 to 55 in good health and CMV-seropositive. Source material: PBMCs. In DNA form, the CDR3 reads TGCGCCAGCAGCCAAGCGACGGGGGGGCCCACCTATGGCTACACCTTC. Translation gives CASSQATGGPTYGYTF.